This T cell receptor (beta chain) came from a study of blood T cell repertoires in COVID-19. For the study at large: Researchers got acute and convalescent COVID-19 samples from the United States, Italy and Spain. The cDNA or gDNA used as material had been derived from T cells, B-cell-depleted T cells, or PBMCs.

This clone occurred once. Trimming pared 5 bases from V and 5 bases from J, leaving 10 bases between. This CDR3 has 13 amino acids. The germline V gene encodes CDR1 MNHEY and CDR2 SVGEGT. As originally analysed: Amplified reference gene primers provided the basis for estimating nucleated cell counts. TCRdb's copy holds only in-frame clones and misses some; the assay was immunoSEQ multiplex PCR. V, J and clone size reflect that table, while D and trimming were determined from the DNA. Of over 150,000 clones listed, 84% are singletons. This receptor was identified in a man aged 18 to 30 with active or convalescent COVID-19. V gene TRBV6-2 or TRBV6-3 combines with J gene TRBJ2-1; D possibly corresponds to TRBD2 (6 bases). Sequencing was performed on peripheral blood. The CDR3 coding sequence is TGTGCCAGCAGTGGTAGGAGGGACAATGAGCAGTTCTTC. Protein: CASSGRRDNEQFF.